The present TCR beta chain was sequenced within a study of blood T cell repertoires in COVID-19. Background on the study: PBMCs, B-cell-depleted T cells, or T cells were the source of the cDNA or gDNA that made up the material.

Trimming took off 6 bases at V and 0 bases at J, with 13 bases between the two ends. The V gene's germline CDR1 is KGHSH and CDR2 LQKENI. This CDR3 has 15 amino acids. The study recruited people aged 18 to 89 years across under 25 US areas. Cohorts were based on clinical histories the participants reported. The authors' processing: Amplification with reference gene primers provided the estimates of nucleated cell counts. Sequenced by immunoSEQ multiplex PCR; TCRdb stores in-frame clones only, minus some. The DNA was the basis for D and trimming; V, J and clone size are from that table. The repertoire has approximately 240,000 clones, 87% of them found once; the top ten carry 6% to 7%.

This TCR came from a woman aged 25 to 39 with acute COVID-19. Sequencing was performed on PBMCs or T cells enriched from blood (not recorded which). The rearrangement uses TRBV18 and TRBJ2-3; D might be TRBD1 (5 bases). CDR3 nucleotides: TGTGCCAGCTCTTCGACAGCCTCAAGCACAGATACGCAGTATTTT. Protein: CASSSTASSTDTQYF. Based on the CDR3 plus reference TRBV18 and TRBJ2-3, the full variable domain is NAGVMQNPRHLVRRRGQEARLRCSPMKGHSHVYWYRQLPEEGLKFMVYLQKENIIDESGMPKERFSAEFPKEGPSILRIQQVVRGDSAAYFCASSSTASSTDTQYFGPGTRLTVL.